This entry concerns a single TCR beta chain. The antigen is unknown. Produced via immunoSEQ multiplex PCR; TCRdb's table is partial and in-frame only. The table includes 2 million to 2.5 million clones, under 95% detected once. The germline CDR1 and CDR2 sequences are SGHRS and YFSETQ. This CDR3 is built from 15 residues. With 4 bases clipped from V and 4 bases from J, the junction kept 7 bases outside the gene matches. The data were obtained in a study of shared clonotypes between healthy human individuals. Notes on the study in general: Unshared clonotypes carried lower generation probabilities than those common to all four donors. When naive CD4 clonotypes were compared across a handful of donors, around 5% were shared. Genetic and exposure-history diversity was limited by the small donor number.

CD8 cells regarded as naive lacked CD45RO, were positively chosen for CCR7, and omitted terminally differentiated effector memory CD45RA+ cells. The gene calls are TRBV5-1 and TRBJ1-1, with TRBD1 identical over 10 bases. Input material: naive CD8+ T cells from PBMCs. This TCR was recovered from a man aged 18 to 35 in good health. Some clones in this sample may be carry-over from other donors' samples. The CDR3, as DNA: TGCGCCAGCAGCCTCCGACAGGGGGCGGTCACTGAAGCTTTCTTT. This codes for CASSLRQGAVTEAFF.